The rows below give T cell receptor beta chains drawn from one sample of a study of T cell repertoires in cytomegalovirus infection. Their recognized antigens are unknown. TCRdb reprocessed the reads with MiXCR, giving one entry per CDR3 protein. Here the sample spans approximately 110,000 distinct CDR3 sequences, under 30% being singletons. This specimen consisted of CD8+ T cells from cultured PBMCs, obtained from culture after CMV antigen stimulation. The receptors here all came from a human donor in good health (CMV status not recorded). Some clones in this sample may be carry-over from other donors' samples. Both conserved end residues are part of each CDR3. The D gene is left open where the match is weak. Clone size is stated in some rows and not others, as once, few, many or a class when expanded.

>TRBV4-2|few|NA|TRBJ2-1
TGTGCCAGCGCGGCTTCTGCGACAGAGTACAATGAGCAGTTCTTC
CASAASATEYNEQFF
>TRBV4-1|NA|NA|TRBJ1-3
TGCGCCAGCAGCCTTGGGACCGGCTCTGGAAACACCATATATTTT
CASSLGTGSGNTIYF
>TRBV15|NA|NA|TRBJ2-4
TGTGCCACCAGCAGTGCCGGGGGCAGGGCCCCCAAAAACATTCAGTACTTC
CATSSAGGRAPKNIQYF
>TRBV11-2|few|TRBD2|TRBJ2-1
TGTGCCAGCAGCCACGGGACTAGCGGTTTGAATGAGCAGTTCTTC
CASSHGTSGLNEQFF
>TRBV28|few|TRBD1|TRBJ2-1
TGTGCCAGCAGTTCCCCACAGGGGCCACTGATCAATGAGCAGTTCTTC
CASSSPQGPLINEQFF
>TRBV9|NA|NA|TRBJ2-1
TGTGCCAGCAGCGGCGGAGGCGGGGAGCAGTTCTTC
CASSGGGGEQFF
>TRBV7-8|many|TRBD1|TRBJ1-1
TGTGCCAGCAGCCAGCGTGAAGGGGGCGTGTACACTGAAGCTTTCTTT
CASSQREGGVYTEAFF
>TRBV5-4|few|TRBD2|TRBJ2-7
TGTGCCAGCAGCTTCGGCGGGGGGGATTACGAGCAGTACTTC
CASSFGGGDYEQYF
>TRBV28|few|TRBD1|TRBJ2-7
TGTGCCAGCGGACCCTTAGGGACAGAGCCAACCTACGAGCAGTACTTC
CASGPLGTEPTYEQYF
>TRBV28|many|TRBD2|TRBJ2-7
TGTGCCAGCAGTTCCAGACTCCGCCCTAGCGGGGGGGCGGTCTACGAGCAGTACTTC
CASSSRLRPSGGAVYEQYF
>TRBV12-3/TRBV12-4|many|NA|TRBJ1-5
TGTGCCAGCAGTGCCGGTGGGTACCATCAGCCCCAGCATTTT
CASSAGGYHQPQHF
>TRBV7-9|few|TRBD2|TRBJ2-7
TGTGCCAGCAGCCCGGGACTAGCGGTCGCTCGTTGGGAGCAGTACTTC
CASSPGLAVARWEQYF
>TRBV11-2|many|TRBD1|TRBJ2-1
TGTGCCAGCAGCCCCAAGCAGGGGACAGTCCCGAACAATGAGCAGTTCTTC
CASSPKQGTVPNNEQFF
>TRBV7-9|many|NA|TRBJ2-1
TGTGCCAGCAGCTTCGTGGGAAACAATGAGCAGTTCTTC
CASSFVGNNEQFF
>TRBV4-1|few|NA|TRBJ2-3
TGCGCCAGCAAGGGGGGGGGCATTGGGACGCAGTATTTT
CASKGGGIGTQYF
>TRBV12-3/TRBV12-4|NA|TRBD1|TRBJ2-1
TGTGCCAGCAGTATAAGACAGGGGGGGTGGAATGAGCAGTTCTTC
CASSIRQGGWNEQFF
>TRBV7-4|few|TRBD1|TRBJ2-7
TGTGCCAGCAGCCCAGGGGGCGGCGACTACGAGCAGTACTTC
CASSPGGGDYEQYF
>TRBV7-2|many|TRBD2|TRBJ2-5
TGTGCCAGCAGCCTTAGCGGGGGGGCGTTAGAGACCCAGTACTTC
CASSLSGGALETQYF
>TRBV7-6|NA|NA|TRBJ2-2
TGTGCCAGCAGCCCCGTGGCCGCGAACACCGGGGAGCTGTTTTTT
CASSPVAANTGELFF
>TRBV20-1|NA|TRBD1|TRBJ2-7
TGCAGTGCCCCTCCTAGTGGGACAGGGGGCGACCCCTCCTACGAGCAGTACTTC
CSAPPSGTGGDPSYEQYF
>TRBV2|once|TRBD1|TRBJ1-4
TGTGCCAGCAGCGCTCCAGGGGGCGCGGATGAAAAACTGTTTTTT
CASSAPGGADEKLFF
>TRBV7-9|NA|NA|TRBJ2-7
TGTGCCAGCCAAACGGGCACAGCCGACGAGCAGTACTTC
CASQTGTADEQYF
>TRBV6-8|NA|TRBD1|TRBJ2-7
TGTGCCAGCAGTTACTCGGGACAGGGTGGCGAGCAGTACTTC
CASSYSGQGGEQYF
>TRBV20-1|few|TRBD2|TRBJ2-2
TGCAGTGCTCGTTCGGGACTAGCGGGGCGCACGAACACCGGGGAGCTGTTTTTT
CSARSGLAGRTNTGELFF
>TRBV7-8|NA|NA|TRBJ2-1
TGTGCCAGCAGCAAAGACACCTCCAATGAGCAGTTCTTC
CASSKDTSNEQFF
>TRBV12-3/TRBV12-4|NA|TRBD2|TRBJ2-1
TGTGCCACCAGACTAGCCTCAAATGAGCAGTTCTTC
CATRLASNEQFF
>TRBV7-6|few|NA|TRBJ1-2
TGTGCCAGCAGCTCGTTGGAATCGTCCTATGGCTACACCTTC
CASSSLESSYGYTF
>TRBV2|NA|NA|TRBJ1-3
TGTGCCAGCAGTGAAGCACGCAGCTCTGGAAACACCATATATTTT
CASSEARSSGNTIYF
>TRBV6-6|few|NA|TRBJ2-5
TGTGCCAGCAGTTTTACCAGGGGTAGCGTACAAGAGACCCAGTACTTC
CASSFTRGSVQETQYF
>TRBV7-2|few|NA|TRBJ1-5
TGTGCCAGCAGGCGGGGGAAGAGCAATCAGCCCCAGCATTTT
CASRRGKSNQPQHF